This record covers a single TCR beta chain. The data are from a study of Ad26.COV2.S vaccination and SARS-CoV-2 variants. The protocol was immunoSEQ multiplex PCR, while the TCRdb copy is restricted to in-frame clones and leaves out a portion. The table lists some 480,000 clones, approximately 90% of them singletons. This sample's treatment: roughly 18 received Ad26.COV2.S at low or high dose, single or two shots; roughly 5 received placebo; per-sample allocation not given. Day 63 following the first vaccine or placebo injection was when the samples were taken. CDR3 length: 11 residues. The V end lost 6 bases, the J end lost 9 bases, and 13 bases lay between the germline ends. Germline V gene lookup returns CDR1 DFQATT and CDR2 SNEGSKA (reference sequence).

This TCR derives from a person between 18 and 59 years old who received the Ad26.COV2.S COVID-19 vaccine or a placebo. V is TRBV20-1 and J is TRBJ2-3; the D is unclear. Sequenced material: peripheral blood, taken in a trial of Ad26.COV2.S vaccine versus placebo. The CDR3 nucleotides read TGCAGTGCCCCGGGCCCGCTCACGCAGTATTTT. Its translation: CSAPGPLTQYF.